Following are 21 T cell receptor beta chains from one sample sequenced in a study of blood T cell repertoires in COVID-19. Here immunoSEQ multiplex PCR was the method, and the copy in TCRdb shows in-frame clones only, minus some. Among 120,000 to 150,000 clones listed, about 88% were seen once. Sample: peripheral blood. All receptors come from a human donor in a cohort sampled during active COVID-19.

The chain links TRBV7-9 to TRBJ2-7; 9 bases are a match to TRBD1. CDR1 SEHNR and CDR2 FQNEAQ come from the germline V gene (reference sequence). The CDR3 length is 14 residues. J gave up 4 bases and V 1 base, and 2 bases lay outside the gene matches. CDR3 residues: CASSLDRGRYEQYF. As DNA, the CDR3 is TGTGCCAGCAGCTTAGACAGGGGGCGTTACGAGCAGTACTTC.

V gene TRBV3-1 (or the pseudogene TRBV3-2) combines with J gene TRBJ2-5, with D unclear. The CDR3 extends over 14 amino acids. Looked up from germline, CDR1 is LGHDT and CDR2 is YNNKEL (reference sequence). V lost 5 bases, J lost 4 bases, and 14 bases lay in between. The DNA of the CDR3 is TGTGCCAGCAGCTCGCGCAGGAACAGAGAGACCCAGTACTTC. Amino acid sequence: CASSSRRNRETQYF.

The chain combines TRBV24-1 with TRBJ1-4, with 8 positions matching TRBD1. In germline, CDR1 is KGHDR, CDR2 SFDVKD. The CDR3 length is 16 residues. V was pared by 3 bases and J by 6 bases, with 8 bases of the junction left unmatched. CDR3 residues: CATSDPSGGRDEKLFF. DNA for the CDR3: TGTGCCACCAGTGATCCCTCAGGGGGCAGGGATGAAAAACTGTTTTTT.

V usage is TRBV9 and J usage is TRBJ1-2, with no clear D. Per the germline V gene, CDR1 is SGDLS and CDR2 is YYNGEE. The CDR3 extends over 14 amino acids. Between the trimmed V and J ends, which lost 0 bases and 6 bases, there was a span of 12 bases. The CDR3 sequence: CASSVATGSDGYTF. The CDR3, as DNA: TGTGCCAGCAGCGTAGCGACGGGTTCCGATGGCTACACCTTC. The full variable domain, its missing parts supplied by reference TRBV9 and TRBJ1-2, is DSGVTQTPKHLITATGQRVTLRCSPRSGDLSVYWYQQSLDQGLQFLIQYYNGEERAKGNILERFSAQQFPDLHSELNLSSLELGDSALYFCASSVATGSDGYTFGSGTRLTVV.

This chain uses TRBV7-9 with TRBJ2-3; possible D gene TRBD2, 5 bases. Germline CDR1 SEHNR, CDR2 FQNEAQ (reference sequence). This CDR3 region has 16 residues. V lost 3 bases and J lost 2, with 15 bases in between. The CDR3, as DNA: TGTGCCAGCAGCTTGGGAGCTCCAGGCGACACAGATACGCAGTATTTT. Translation: CASSLGAPGDTDTQYF.

This clone occurred a few times. The chain's CDR3 is CASSQDFRHGQVNEKLFF. CDR3 nucleotides: TGCGCCAGCAGCCAAGATTTCAGGCACGGACAGGTTAATGAAAAACTGTTTTTT. The genes are TRBV4-3 and TRBJ1-4, with 7 bases aligning to TRBD1. CDR1 and CDR2 from the germline V gene are LGHNA and YSLEER. The CDR3 runs 18 residues. V trimming: 0 bases; J trimming: 4 bases; junction bases outside the gene matches: 11.

This clone was counted a few times. Its ends do not fully match the called genes, so a read error is possible. The rearrangement uses TRBV7-8 and TRBJ1-1, with D perhaps matching TRBD1 (6 bases). The CDR3 loop spans 11 amino acids. Germline V gene lookup returns CDR1 SGHVS and CDR2 FQNEAQ. The CDR3 reads CASSRGITERF. Here the CDR3 DNA reads TGTGCCAGCAGCAGGGGGATTACGGAACGGTTT.

The chain links TRBV4-1 to TRBJ1-3; TRBD1 agrees at 10 bases. The CDR3 length is 17 residues. Germline CDR1 and CDR2: MGHRA and YSYEKL. The V and J ends lost 1 base and 1 base, in that order; junction bases with no gene match: 4. The CDR3 protein is CASSQGRDRGSGNTIYF. CDR3 sequence (DNA): TGCGCCAGCAGCCAAGGCCGGGACAGGGGTTCTGGAAACACCATATATTTT.

The J gene is TRBJ2-3, the V gene TRBV4-2, with D perhaps matching TRBD2 (7 bases). Germline V gives CDR1 LGHNA, CDR2 YNFKEQ. The CDR3 extends over 16 amino acids. V dropped 8 bases and J dropped 5 bases, with 23 bases sitting between them. Here the CDR3 DNA reads TGTGCCAGCGGACACGGGGGGCCGGGAGCGGGAGATACGCAGTATTTT. Translation gives CASGHGGPGAGDTQYF.

This chain connects TRBV28 to TRBJ2-2; 10 bases map to TRBD1. The CDR3 has 15 residues. V lost 8 bases to trimming and J lost 6 bases; unmatched junction nucleotides: 9. In germline, CDR1 is MDHEN, CDR2 SYDVKM. CDR3 sequence: CASGRDRGRAGELFF. The CDR3 bases are TGTGCCAGCGGCCGGGACAGGGGTCGGGCCGGGGAGCTGTTTTTT.

This chain connects TRBV5-1 to TRBJ2-2; the D gene is possibly TRBD1 (6 bases). Germline V gene data show CDR1 as SGHRS and CDR2 as YFSETQ. Trimming took off 4 bases at V and 4 bases at J, with 11 bases between the two ends. The CDR3 has 14 amino acids. Here the CDR3 reads CASSRQTGTGELFF. The CDR3 DNA reads as TGCGCCAGCAGCCGTCAGACAGGCACCGGGGAGCTGTTTTTT.

This clone was seen many times. This sequence joins TRBV12-3 or TRBV12-4 and TRBJ1-2, with TRBD1 matching over 7 bases. The CDR3 totals 12 residues. Trimming at V came to 6 bases and at J to 6 bases, leaving 4 bases not matched to a gene. The chain's CDR3 is CASSSTGHGYTF. CDR3 nucleotides: TGTGCCAGCAGCTCGACAGGGCATGGCTACACCTTC.

The chain links TRBV7-2 to TRBJ1-2; possibly TRBD1 for D (5 bases). Per germline, CDR1 SGHTA and CDR2 FQGNSA. Trimming shortened V by 5 bases and J by 4 bases, and 17 bases separated the two germline ends. This CDR3 is 15 amino acids long. In nucleotides, the CDR3 is TGTGCCAGCAGCGGTCGTATGACAGAAACCTATGGCTACACCTTC. As protein: CASSGRMTETYGYTF.

This chain uses TRBV6-6 with TRBJ2-7; tentative D call: TRBD1 (5 bases). From germline, CDR1 is MNHNY and CDR2 SVGAGI (reference sequence). Trimming cost V 4 bases and J 3 bases, with 7 bases left between them. CDR3 length: 12 residues. The CDR3 nucleotides read TGTGCCAGCAGTTCGCAGGGCTACGAGCAGTACTTC. Translated, it gives CASSSQGYEQYF.

The gene calls are TRBV19 and TRBJ2-6; perhaps TRBD2 as D (5 bases). There are 15 residues in the CDR3. V lost 7 bases, J lost 2 bases, and 12 bases lay in between. Germline CDR1 and CDR2: LNHDA and SQIVND (reference sequence). CDR3 sequence reads: CASKVGIAGANVLTF. CDR3 nucleotide sequence: TGTGCCAGTAAGGTCGGGATCGCTGGGGCCAACGTCCTGACTTTC.

This chain connects TRBV5-4 to TRBJ2-2, with 9 nucleotides matching TRBD2. This CDR3 comprises 18 residues. The V and J ends lost 0 bases and 3 bases, in that order; junction bases with no gene match: 9. Looked up from germline, CDR1 is SGHNT and CDR2 is YYREEE (reference sequence). This CDR3 is CASSLAYGSGGYTGELFF. The CDR3 coding sequence is TGTGCCAGCAGCTTGGCTTACGGTAGCGGGGGATACACCGGGGAGCTGTTTTTT.

The V gene is TRBV4-1, the J gene TRBJ2-7, with TRBD1 identical over 7 bases. Trimming removed 6 bases from V and 3 bases from J; junction bases left unmatched: 8. Germline lookup yields CDR1 MGHRA and CDR2 YSYEKL. The CDR3 consists of 14 residues. The CDR3 here is CASSPRQGSYEQYF. The CDR3 coding sequence is TGCGCCAGCAGTCCCCGACAGGGAAGCTACGAGCAGTACTTC.

Turning to this clone: In the same sample, other DNA sequences code for this CDR3. The chain couples TRBV19 to TRBJ2-3; 10 bases are shared with TRBD1. V was clipped by 9 bases and J by 3 bases; unmatched bases: 3. CDR1 is LNHDA, CDR2 SQIVND, per germline (reference sequence). CDR3 length: 13 amino acids. The CDR3 here is CASRDRGTDTQYF. As DNA, the CDR3 is TGTGCCAGCCGGGACAGGGGAACAGATACGCAGTATTTT.

The chain couples TRBV4-1 to TRBJ1-2, with 10 bases lining up with TRBD1. Germline V CDR1 and CDR2: MGHRA, YSYEKL. The CDR3 consists of 16 residues. V lost 4 bases to trimming and J lost 8 bases; unmatched junction nucleotides: 13. Here the CDR3 DNA reads TGCGCCAGCAGCCCCTCCCCCCAGGACAGGGGGGAAGGCTACACCTTC. Translation gives CASSPSPQDRGEGYTF.

V and J are TRBV5-5 and TRBJ1-1; D is unresolved. The germline V gene encodes CDR1 SGHKS and CDR2 YYEKEE (reference sequence). This CDR3 region has 16 residues. The V end lost 3 bases, the J end lost 1 base, and 16 bases lay between the germline ends. The CDR3 spells CASSSRAGTRNTEAFF. The CDR3 region has the DNA TGTGCCAGCAGCTCGAGGGCGGGAACGAGGAACACTGAAGCTTTCTTT.

This chain links TRBV6-5 with TRBJ1-3, with D possibly being TRBD1 (6 bases). The CDR3 runs 15 residues. Germline assignment: CDR1 MNHEY and CDR2 SVGAGI. V shed 6 bases and J shed 0 bases, with 12 bases lying between them. In nucleotides, the CDR3 is TGTGCCAGCAGACAGGGACCGAGCTCTGGAAACACCATATATTTT. Translation gives CASRQGPSSGNTIYF.